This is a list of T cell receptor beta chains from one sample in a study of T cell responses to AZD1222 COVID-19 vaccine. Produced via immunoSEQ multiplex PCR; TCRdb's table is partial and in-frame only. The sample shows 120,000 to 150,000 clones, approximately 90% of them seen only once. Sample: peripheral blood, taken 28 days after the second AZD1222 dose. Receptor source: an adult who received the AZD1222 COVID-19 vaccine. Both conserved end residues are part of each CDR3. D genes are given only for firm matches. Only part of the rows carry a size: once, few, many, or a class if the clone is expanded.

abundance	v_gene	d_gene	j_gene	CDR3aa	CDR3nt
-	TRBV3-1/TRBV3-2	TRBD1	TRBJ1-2	CASSQGQGVRSYGYTF	TGTGCCAGCAGCCAAGGACAGGGGGTAAGAAGCTATGGCTACACCTTC
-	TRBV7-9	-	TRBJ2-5	CASSFPPVFPGLEETQYF	TGTGCCAGCAGCTTCCCCCCTGTTTTCCCAGGCCTGGAAGAGACCCAGTACTTC
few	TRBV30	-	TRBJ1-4	CAWSARGAEKLFF	TGTGCCTGGAGTGCAAGGGGCGCAGAAAAACTGTTTTTT
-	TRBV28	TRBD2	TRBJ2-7	CASSFLTSGGPYEQYF	TGTGCCAGCAGTTTCTTGACTAGCGGGGGCCCCTACGAGCAGTACTTC
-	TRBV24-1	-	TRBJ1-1	CATSAEGGTEAFF	TGTGCCACCAGTGCGGAGGGAGGCACTGAAGCTTTCTTT
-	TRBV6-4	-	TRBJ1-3	CASSDPRDAYYFSGNTIYF	TGTGCCAGCAGTGACCCTCGGGACGCATACTACTTCTCTGGAAACACCATATATTTT
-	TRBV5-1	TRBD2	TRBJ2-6	CASSSGLANSGANVLTF	TGCGCCAGCAGCTCGGGACTAGCGAACTCTGGGGCCAACGTCCTGACTTTC
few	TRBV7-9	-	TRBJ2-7	CASKGSHYEQYF	TGTGCCAGCAAGGGCAGCCACTACGAGCAGTACTTC
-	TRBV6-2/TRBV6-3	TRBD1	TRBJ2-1	CASSFQGAPFYNEQFF	TGTGCCAGCAGTTTCCAGGGGGCTCCCTTCTACAATGAGCAGTTCTTC
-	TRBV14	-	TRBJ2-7	CASSSGLAGWGYEQYF	TGTGCCAGCAGTAGCGGTCTAGCCGGTTGGGGGTACGAGCAGTACTTC
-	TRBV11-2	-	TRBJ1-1	CASSPDTEAFF	TGTGCCAGCAGCCCCGATACTGAAGCTTTCTTT
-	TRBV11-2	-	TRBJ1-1	CASSLDQFLGETEAFF	TGTGCCAGCAGCTTAGATCAGTTCCTGGGGGAGACTGAAGCTTTCTTT
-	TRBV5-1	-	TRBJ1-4	CASSLGRGVREKLFF	TGCGCCAGCAGCTTGGGGCGGGGGGTTCGCGAAAAACTGTTTTTT
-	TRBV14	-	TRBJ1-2	CASSPSPGLLYGYTF	TGTGCCAGCAGCCCCAGCCCAGGGTTGCTCTATGGCTACACCTTC
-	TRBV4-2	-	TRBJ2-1	CASSQGASPRNEQFF	TGTGCCAGCAGCCAAGGGGCCTCCCCCAGAAATGAGCAGTTCTTC
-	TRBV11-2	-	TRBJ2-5	CASRPDTGQETQYF	TGTGCCAGCCGTCCGGACACGGGACAAGAGACCCAGTACTTC
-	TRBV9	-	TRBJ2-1	CASSTPQGIGEQFF	TGTGCCAGCAGCACTCCTCAGGGGATTGGTGAGCAGTTCTTC
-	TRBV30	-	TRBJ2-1	CAWSANEQFF	TGTGCCTGGAGTGCGAATGAGCAGTTCTTC
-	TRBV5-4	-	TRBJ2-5	CASSLGTGQETQYF	TGTGCCAGCAGCTTGGGTACAGGGCAAGAGACCCAGTACTTC
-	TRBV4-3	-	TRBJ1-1	CASSQATPVKAPILNTEAFF	TGCGCCAGCAGCCAAGCCACCCCCGTTAAGGCCCCGATCTTGAACACTGAAGCTTTCTTT
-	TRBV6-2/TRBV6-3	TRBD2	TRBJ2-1	CASSSGTSWYNEQFF	TGTGCCAGCAGCTCCGGGACTAGCTGGTACAATGAGCAGTTCTTC
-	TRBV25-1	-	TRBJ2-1	CASSKTLEQFF	TGTGCCAGCAGTAAGACACTTGAGCAGTTCTTC
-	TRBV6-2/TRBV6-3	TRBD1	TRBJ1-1	CASSSWGQSAFF	TGTGCCAGCAGTTCCTGGGGACAGAGCGCTTTCTTT
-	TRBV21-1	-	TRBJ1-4	CASSKVGGAGYEKLFF	TGTGCCAGCAGCAAAGTGGGAGGGGCGGGGTATGAAAAACTGTTTTTT
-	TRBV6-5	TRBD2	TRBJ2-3	CASSSLSGRPEDTQYF	TGTGCCAGCAGTTCCCTCAGCGGGAGGCCCGAAGATACGCAGTATTTT
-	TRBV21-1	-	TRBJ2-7	CASSRTGLGSYEQYF	TGTGCCAGCAGCAGAACCGGACTAGGCTCCTACGAGCAGTACTTC
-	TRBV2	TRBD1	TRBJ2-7	CASRKDRPYEQYF	TGTGCCAGCAGGAAGGACAGGCCCTACGAGCAGTACTTC
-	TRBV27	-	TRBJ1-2	CASSLSSNYGYTF	TGTGCCAGCAGTTTATCCAGTAACTATGGCTACACCTTC
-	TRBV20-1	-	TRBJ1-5	CSAWDAGPQHF	TGCAGTGCTTGGGACGCGGGGCCCCAGCATTTT
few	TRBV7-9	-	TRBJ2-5	CASSLGRGQETQYF	TGTGCCAGCAGCTTAGGGAGGGGCCAAGAGACCCAGTACTTC
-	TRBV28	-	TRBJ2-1	CASSPPRQTTYNEQFF	TGTGCCAGCAGCCCCCCCAGGCAGACAACCTACAATGAGCAGTTCTTC
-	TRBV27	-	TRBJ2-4	CASSLGGIGIQYF	TGTGCCAGCAGTTTAGGTGGCATCGGCATTCAGTACTTC
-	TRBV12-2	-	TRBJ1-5	CASRLRARWCNQPQHF	TGTGCAAGTCGCCTCCGCGCGAGGTGGTGCAATCAGCCCCAGCATTTT